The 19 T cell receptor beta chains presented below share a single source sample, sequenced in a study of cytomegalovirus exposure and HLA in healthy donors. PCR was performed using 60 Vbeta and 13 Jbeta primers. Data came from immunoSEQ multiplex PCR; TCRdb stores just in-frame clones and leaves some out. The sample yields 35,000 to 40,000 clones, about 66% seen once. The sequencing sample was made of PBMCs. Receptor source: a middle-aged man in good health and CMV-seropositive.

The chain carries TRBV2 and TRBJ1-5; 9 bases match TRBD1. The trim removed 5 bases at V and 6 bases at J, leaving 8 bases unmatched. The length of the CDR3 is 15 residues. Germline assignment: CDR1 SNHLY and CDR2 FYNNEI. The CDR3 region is CASSMDRGWGQPQHF. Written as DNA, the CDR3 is TGTGCCAGCAGTATGGACAGGGGATGGGGTCAGCCCCAGCATTTT.

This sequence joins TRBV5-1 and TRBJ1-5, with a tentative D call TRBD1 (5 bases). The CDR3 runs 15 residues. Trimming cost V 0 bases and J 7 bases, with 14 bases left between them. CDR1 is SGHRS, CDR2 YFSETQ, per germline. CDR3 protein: CASSLVGREGQPQHF. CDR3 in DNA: TGCGCCAGCAGCTTGGTGGGCAGGGAGGGCCAGCCCCAGCATTTT.

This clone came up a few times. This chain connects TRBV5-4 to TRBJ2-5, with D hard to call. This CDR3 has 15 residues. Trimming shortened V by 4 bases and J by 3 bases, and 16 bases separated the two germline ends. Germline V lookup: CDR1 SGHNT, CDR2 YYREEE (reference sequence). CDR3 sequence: CASSMNGAQKETQYF. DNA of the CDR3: TGTGCCAGCAGCATGAATGGAGCGCAAAAAGAGACCCAGTACTTC.

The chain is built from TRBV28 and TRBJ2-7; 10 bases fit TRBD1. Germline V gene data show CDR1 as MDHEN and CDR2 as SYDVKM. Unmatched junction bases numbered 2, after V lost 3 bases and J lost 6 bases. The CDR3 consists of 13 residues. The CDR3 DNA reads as TGTGCCAGCAGTTTGCGACAGGGGGCCGAGCAGTACTTC. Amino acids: CASSLRQGAEQYF.

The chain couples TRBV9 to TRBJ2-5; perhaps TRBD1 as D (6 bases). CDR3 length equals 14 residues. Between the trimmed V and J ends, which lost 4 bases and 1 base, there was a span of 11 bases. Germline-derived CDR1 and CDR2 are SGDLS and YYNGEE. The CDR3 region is CASSLRDTQETQYF. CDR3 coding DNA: TGTGCCAGCAGCCTACGGGACACCCAAGAGACCCAGTACTTC. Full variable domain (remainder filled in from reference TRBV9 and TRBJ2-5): DSGVTQTPKHLITATGQRVTLRCSPRSGDLSVYWYQQSLDQGLQFLIQYYNGEERAKGNILERFSAQQFPDLHSELNLSSLELGDSALYFCASSLRDTQETQYFGPGTRLLVL.

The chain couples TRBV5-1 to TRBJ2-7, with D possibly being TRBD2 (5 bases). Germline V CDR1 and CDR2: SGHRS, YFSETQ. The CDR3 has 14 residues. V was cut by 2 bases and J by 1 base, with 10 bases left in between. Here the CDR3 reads CASSFSRGSYEQYF. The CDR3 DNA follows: TGCGCCAGCAGCTTTTCCCGGGGTTCCTACGAGCAGTACTTC.

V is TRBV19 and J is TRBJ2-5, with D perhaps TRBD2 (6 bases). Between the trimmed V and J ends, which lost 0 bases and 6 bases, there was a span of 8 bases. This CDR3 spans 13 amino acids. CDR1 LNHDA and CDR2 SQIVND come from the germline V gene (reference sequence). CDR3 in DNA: TGTGCCAGTAGTATAGAGGGGAGGCAGACCCAGTACTTC. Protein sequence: CASSIEGRQTQYF. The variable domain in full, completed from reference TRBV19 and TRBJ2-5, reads DGGITQSPKYLFRKEGQNVTLSCEQNLNHDAMYWYRQDPGQGLRLIYYSQIVNDFQKGDIAEGYSVSREKKESFPLTVTSAQKNPTAFYLCASSIEGRQTQYFGPGTRLLVL.

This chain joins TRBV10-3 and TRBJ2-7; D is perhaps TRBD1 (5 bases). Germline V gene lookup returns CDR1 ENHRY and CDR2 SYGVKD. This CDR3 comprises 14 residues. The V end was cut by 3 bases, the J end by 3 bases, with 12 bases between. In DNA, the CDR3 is TGTGCCATCAGTGATATGGGGCCTCTCTACGAGCAGTACTTC. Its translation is CAISDMGPLYEQYF.

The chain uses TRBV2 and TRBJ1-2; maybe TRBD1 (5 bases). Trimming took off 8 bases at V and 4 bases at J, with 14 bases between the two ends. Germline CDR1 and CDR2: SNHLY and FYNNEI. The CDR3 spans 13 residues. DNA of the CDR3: TGTGCCAGCCGTTGGACATGGCGCTATGGCTACACCTTC. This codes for CASRWTWRYGYTF.

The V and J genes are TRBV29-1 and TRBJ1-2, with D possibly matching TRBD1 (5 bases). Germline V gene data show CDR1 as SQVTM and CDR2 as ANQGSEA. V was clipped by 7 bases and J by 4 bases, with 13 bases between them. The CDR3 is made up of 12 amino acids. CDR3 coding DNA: TGCAGCGGCAGTCACGGGGGCTATGGCTACACCTTC. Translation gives CSGSHGGYGYTF. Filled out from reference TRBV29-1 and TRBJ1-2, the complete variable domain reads SAVISQKPSRDICQRGTSLTIQCQVDSQVTMMFWYRQQPGQSLTLIATANQGSEATYESGFVIDKFPISRPNLTFSTLTVSNMSPEDSSIYLCSGSHGGYGYTFGSGTRLTVV.

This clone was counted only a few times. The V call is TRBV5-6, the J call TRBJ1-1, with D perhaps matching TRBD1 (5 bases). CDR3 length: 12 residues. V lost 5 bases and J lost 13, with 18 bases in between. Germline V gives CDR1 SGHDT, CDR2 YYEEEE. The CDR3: CASSHTGLPYFF. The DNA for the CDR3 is TGTGCCAGCAGTCACACGGGACTACCTTATTTCTTT.

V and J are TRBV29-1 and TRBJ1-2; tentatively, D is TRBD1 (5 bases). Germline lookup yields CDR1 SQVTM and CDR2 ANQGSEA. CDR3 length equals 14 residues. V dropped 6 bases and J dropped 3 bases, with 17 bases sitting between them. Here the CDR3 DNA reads TGCAGCGTCGCGGTCAAACAGGATTACTATGGCTACACCTTC. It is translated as CSVAVKQDYYGYTF.

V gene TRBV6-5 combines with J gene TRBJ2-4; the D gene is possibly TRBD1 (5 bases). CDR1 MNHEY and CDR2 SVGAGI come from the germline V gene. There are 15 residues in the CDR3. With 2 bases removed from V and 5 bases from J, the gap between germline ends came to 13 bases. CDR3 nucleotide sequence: TGTGCCAGCAGTTACGGAAGGGGATTCGAAAACATTCAGTACTTC. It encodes CASSYGRGFENIQYF.

CDR3 residues: CASSLRGAETQYF. The DNA of the CDR3 is TGTGCCAGCAGCCTCAGGGGGGCAGAGACCCAGTACTTC. The genes are TRBV11-3 and TRBJ2-5; D is possibly TRBD1 (7 bases). Germline loops: CDR1 SGHNT, CDR2 YENEEA. The CDR3 totals 13 residues. V was pared by 5 bases and J by 4 bases, with 11 bases between.

The CDR3: CASSFLQLAGGPHETQYF. Written as DNA, the CDR3 is TGTGCCAGCAGCTTCCTACAACTAGCGGGGGGGCCGCATGAGACCCAGTACTTC. This chain links TRBV5-4 with TRBJ2-5, with 13 bases identical to TRBD2. The V gene end was trimmed by 2 bases and the J gene end by 5 bases; junction bases not matched to a gene: 12. The length of the CDR3 is 18 residues. Germline lookup yields CDR1 SGHNT and CDR2 YYREEE (reference sequence).

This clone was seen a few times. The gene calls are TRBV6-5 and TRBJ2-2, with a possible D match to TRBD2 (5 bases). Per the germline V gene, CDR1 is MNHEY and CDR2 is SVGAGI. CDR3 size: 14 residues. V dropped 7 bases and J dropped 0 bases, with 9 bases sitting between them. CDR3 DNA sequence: TGTGCCAGCAATCCGGGGACGAACACCGGGGAGCTGTTTTTT. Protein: CASNPGTNTGELFF.

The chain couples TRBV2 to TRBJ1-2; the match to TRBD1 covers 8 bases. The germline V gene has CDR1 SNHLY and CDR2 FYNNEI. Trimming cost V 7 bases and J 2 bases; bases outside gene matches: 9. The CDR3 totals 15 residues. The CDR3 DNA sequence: TGTGCCAGCAAAGTAGAACAGGGGGAGAACTATGGCTACACCTTC. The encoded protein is CASKVEQGENYGYTF.

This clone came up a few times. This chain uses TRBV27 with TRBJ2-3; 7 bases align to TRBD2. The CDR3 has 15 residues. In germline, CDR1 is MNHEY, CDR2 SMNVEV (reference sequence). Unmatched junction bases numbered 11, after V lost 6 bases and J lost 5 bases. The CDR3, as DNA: TGTGCCAGCAGCAGCAGCGGGGTGCGTGGAGATACGCAGTATTTT. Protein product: CASSSSGVRGDTQYF.

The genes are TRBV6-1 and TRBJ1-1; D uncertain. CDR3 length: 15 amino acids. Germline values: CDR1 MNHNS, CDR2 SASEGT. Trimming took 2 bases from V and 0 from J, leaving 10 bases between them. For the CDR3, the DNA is TGTGCCAGCAGTGAATTCGGAACTATGAACACTGAAGCTTTCTTT. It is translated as CASSEFGTMNTEAFF.